The T cell receptor (beta chain) under discussion was sequenced for a study of read filtering for tumor transcriptome and immune sequencing. Background on the study: The cohort had around 18 men and under 15 women aged about 45 to 80, mean approximately 66 years.

The germline gives CDR1 SGHTA, CDR2 FQGTGA. V shed 4 bases and J shed 1 base, with 6 bases lying between them. The CDR3 loop spans 13 amino acids. This clonotype was seen a handful of times. What it binds is not known. Whole-study findings and limits: IR-seq captured clonotypes deeper and more reliably than RNA-seq.

From 350 to 500 ng of RNA, a library with molecular barcoded alpha/delta and beta/gamma adaptors was made. TCRdb passed the reads through MiXCR, listing each CDR3 protein once. The data hold around 130,000 distinct CDR3 sequences, with less than 15% observed a single time. V usage is TRBV7-3 and J usage is TRBJ2-3; no definite D call. The sequence was collected from a donor aged 40 or over with multiple myeloma. Material: a population of CD138-negative cells sorted from bone marrow. CDR3 sequence reads: CASSYQRTDTQYF. The DNA of the CDR3 is TGTGCCAGCAGCTATCAACGCACAGATACGCAGTATTTT.